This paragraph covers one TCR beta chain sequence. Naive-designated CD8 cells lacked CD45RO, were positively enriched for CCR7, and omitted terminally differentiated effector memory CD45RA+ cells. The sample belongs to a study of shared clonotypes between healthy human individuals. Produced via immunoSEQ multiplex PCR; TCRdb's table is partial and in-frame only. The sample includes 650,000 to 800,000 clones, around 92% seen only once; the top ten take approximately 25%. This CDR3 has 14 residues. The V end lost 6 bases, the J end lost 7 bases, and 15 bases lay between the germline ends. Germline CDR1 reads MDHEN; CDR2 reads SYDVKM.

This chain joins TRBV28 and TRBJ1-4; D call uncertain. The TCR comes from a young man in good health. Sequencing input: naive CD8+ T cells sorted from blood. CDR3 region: CASSPGEVGEKLFF. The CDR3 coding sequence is TGTGCCAGCAGCCCCGGGGAGGTGGGTGAAAAACTGTTTTTT. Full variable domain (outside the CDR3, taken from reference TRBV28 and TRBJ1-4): DVKVTQSSRYLVKRTGEKVFLECVQDMDHENMFWYRQDPGLGLRLIYFSYDVKMKEKGDIPEGYSVSREKKERFSLILESASTNQTSMYLCASSPGEVGEKLFFGSGTQLSVL.